The present TCR beta chain was sequenced within a study of response to subunit inactivated influenza vaccine. Whole-study findings and limits: That few new T cells are recruited by each seasonal influenza vaccination was the authors' suggestion.

As regards this clonotype: Its antigen is not known.

CDR1 SEHNR and CDR2 FQNEAQ come from the germline V gene (reference sequence). The length of the CDR3 is 12 residues. The V end was cut by 3 bases, the J end by 4 bases, with 4 bases between. MiXCR, applied by TCRdb to the RT-PCR reads, yields one record per CDR3 protein. This table has 500,000 to 750,000 distinct CDR3 sequences, about 14% appearing once. The input for sequencing was PBMCs from blood, taken 11 to 12 days after vaccination. The sequence came from a man aged 45-65 years who received an inactivated influenza vaccine. The V and J genes are TRBV7-9 and TRBJ1-3; D remains unclear. Here the CDR3 DNA reads TGTGCCAGCAGCTTCGACGGAAACACCATATATTTT. As protein: CASSFDGNTIYF.